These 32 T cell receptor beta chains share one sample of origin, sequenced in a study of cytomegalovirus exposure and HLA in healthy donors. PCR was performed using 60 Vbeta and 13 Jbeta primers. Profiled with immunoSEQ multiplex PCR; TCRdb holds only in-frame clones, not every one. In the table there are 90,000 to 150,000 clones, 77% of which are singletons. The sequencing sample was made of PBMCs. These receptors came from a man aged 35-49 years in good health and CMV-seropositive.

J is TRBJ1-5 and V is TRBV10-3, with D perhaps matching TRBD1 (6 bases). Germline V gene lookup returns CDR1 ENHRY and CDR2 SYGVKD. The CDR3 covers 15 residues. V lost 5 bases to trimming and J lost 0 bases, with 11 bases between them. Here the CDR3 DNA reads TGTGCCATCAGTCAGGGGAGTTCTAGCAATCAGCCCCAGCATTTT. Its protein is CAISQGSSSNQPQHF.

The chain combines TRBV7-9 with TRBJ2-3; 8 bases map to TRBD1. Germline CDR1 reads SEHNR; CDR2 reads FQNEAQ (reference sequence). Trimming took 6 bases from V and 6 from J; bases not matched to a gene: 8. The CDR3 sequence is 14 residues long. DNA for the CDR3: TGTGCCAGCAGACGGACAGGGCGGTCCGATACGCAGTATTTT. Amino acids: CASRRTGRSDTQYF.

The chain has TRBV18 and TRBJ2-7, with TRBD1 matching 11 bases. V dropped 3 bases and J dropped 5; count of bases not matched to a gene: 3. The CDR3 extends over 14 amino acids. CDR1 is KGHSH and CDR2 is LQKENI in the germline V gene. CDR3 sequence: CASSPRDRGNEQYF. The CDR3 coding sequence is TGTGCCAGCTCACCCCGGGACAGGGGGAACGAGCAGTACTTC.

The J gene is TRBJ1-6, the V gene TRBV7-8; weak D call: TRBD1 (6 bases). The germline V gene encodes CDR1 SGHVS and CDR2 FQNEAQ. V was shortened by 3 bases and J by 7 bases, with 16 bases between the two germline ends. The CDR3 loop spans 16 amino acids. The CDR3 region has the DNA TGTGCCAGCAGCTTGACAGGTAGACAGCCCAATTCACCCCTCCACTTT. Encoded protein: CASSLTGRQPNSPLHF.

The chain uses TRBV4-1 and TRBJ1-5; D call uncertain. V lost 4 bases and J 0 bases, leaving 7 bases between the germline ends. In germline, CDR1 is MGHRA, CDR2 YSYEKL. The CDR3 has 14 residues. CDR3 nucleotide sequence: TGCGCCAGCAGCCCGGCGGATAGCAATCAGCCCCAGCATTTT. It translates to CASSPADSNQPQHF.

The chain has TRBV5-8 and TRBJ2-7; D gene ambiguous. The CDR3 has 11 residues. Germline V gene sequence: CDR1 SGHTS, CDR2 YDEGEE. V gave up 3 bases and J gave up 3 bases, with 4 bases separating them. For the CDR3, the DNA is TGTGCCAGCAGCTCCTACTACGAGCAGTACTTC. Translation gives CASSSYYEQYF.

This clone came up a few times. This CDR3 reads CASSTGGNSPLHF. The CDR3 DNA sequence: TGTGCCAGTAGCACAGGGGGCAATTCACCCCTCCACTTT. This chain uses TRBV19 with TRBJ1-6; 9 nucleotides match TRBD1. The germline V gene encodes CDR1 LNHDA and CDR2 SQIVND (reference sequence). The CDR3 sequence is 13 residues long. V gave up 6 bases and J gave up 7 bases; unmatched junction bases: 1.

The CDR3 loop is CATWWGDTDTQYF. The CDR3 DNA follows: TGTGCCACTTGGTGGGGGGACACAGATACGCAGTATTTT. The V gene is TRBV2, the J gene TRBJ2-3; possible D gene TRBD2, 6 bases. Germline assignment: CDR1 SNHLY and CDR2 FYNNEI. This CDR3 comprises 13 residues. The V and J ends lost 10 bases and 2 bases respectively, with 13 bases between them.

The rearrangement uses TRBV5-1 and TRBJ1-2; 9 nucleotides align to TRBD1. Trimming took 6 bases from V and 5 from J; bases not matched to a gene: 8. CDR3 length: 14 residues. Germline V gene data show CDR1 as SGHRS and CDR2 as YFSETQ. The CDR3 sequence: CASNTGTGIYGYTF. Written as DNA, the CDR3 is TGCGCCAGCAATACCGGGACAGGGATATATGGCTACACCTTC.

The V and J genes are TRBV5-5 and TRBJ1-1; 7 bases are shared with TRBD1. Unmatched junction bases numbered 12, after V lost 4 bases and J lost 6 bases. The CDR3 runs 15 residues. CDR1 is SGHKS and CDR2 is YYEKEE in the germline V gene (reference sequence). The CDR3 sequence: CASSPGAGGVPEAFF. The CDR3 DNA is TGTGCCAGCAGCCCCGGGGCAGGGGGTGTCCCTGAAGCTTTCTTT.

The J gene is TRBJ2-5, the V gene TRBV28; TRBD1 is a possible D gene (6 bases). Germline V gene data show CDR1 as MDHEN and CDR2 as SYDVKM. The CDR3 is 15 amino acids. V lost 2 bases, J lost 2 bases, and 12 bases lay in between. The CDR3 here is CASSLKVGAQETQYF. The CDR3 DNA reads TGTGCCAGCAGTTTAAAAGTGGGGGCACAAGAGACCCAGTACTTC.

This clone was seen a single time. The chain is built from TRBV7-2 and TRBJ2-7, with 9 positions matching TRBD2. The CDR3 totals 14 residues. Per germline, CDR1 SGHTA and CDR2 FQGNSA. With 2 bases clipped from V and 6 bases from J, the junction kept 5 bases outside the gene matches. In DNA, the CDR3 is TGTGCCAGCAGCTTATGGGTTAGCGGGGGCGAGCAGTACTTC. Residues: CASSLWVSGGEQYF.

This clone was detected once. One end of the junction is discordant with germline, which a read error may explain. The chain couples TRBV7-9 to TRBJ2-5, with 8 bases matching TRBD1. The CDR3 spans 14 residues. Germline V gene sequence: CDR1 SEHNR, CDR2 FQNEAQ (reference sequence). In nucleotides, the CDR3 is TGTTCCAGCAGCTTATCCCAGGGGGCGGAGACCCAGTACTTC. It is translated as CSSSLSQGAETQYF. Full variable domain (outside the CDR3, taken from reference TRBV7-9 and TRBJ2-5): DTGVSQNPRHKITKRGQNVTFRCDPISEHNRLYWYRQTLGQGPEFLTYFQNEAQLEKSRLLSDRFSAERPKGSFSTLEIQRTEQGDSAMYLCSSSLSQGAETQYFGPGTRLLVL.

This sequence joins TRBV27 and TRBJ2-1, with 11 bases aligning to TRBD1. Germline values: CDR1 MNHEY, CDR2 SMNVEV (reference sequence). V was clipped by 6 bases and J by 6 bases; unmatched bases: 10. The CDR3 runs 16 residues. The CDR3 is CASRRTGQGAVNEQFF. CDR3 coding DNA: TGTGCCAGCAGAAGAACCGGACAGGGGGCGGTCAATGAGCAGTTCTTC.

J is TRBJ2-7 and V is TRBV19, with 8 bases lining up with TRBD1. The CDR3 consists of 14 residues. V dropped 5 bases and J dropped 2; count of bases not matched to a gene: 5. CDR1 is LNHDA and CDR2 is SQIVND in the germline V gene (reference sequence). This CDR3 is CASSVTRGPYEQYF. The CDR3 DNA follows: TGTGCCAGTAGTGTGACCAGGGGGCCCTACGAGCAGTACTTC.

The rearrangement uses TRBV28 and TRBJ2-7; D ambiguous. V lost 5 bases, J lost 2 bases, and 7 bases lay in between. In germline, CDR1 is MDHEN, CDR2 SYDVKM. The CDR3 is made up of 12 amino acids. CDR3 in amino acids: CASSLSTYEQYF. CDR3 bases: TGTGCCAGCAGTCTATCTACCTACGAGCAGTACTTC.

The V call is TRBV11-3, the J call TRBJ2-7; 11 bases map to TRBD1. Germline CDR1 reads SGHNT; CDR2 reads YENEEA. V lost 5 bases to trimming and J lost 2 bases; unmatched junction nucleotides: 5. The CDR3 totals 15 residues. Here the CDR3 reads CASSKGQGETYEQYF. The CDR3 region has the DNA TGTGCCAGCAGCAAGGGACAGGGGGAGACCTACGAGCAGTACTTC.

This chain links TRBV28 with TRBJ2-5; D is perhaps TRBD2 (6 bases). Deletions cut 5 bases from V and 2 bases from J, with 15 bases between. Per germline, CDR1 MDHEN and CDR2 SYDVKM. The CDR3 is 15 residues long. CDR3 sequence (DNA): TGTGCCAGCAGTGGGGGACTCCCAGGGCAAGAGACCCAGTACTTC. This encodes CASSGGLPGQETQYF.

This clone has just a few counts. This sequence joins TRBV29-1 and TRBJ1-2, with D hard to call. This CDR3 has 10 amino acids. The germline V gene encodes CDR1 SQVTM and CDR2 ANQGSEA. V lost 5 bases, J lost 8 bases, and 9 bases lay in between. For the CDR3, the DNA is TGCAGCGTTTCTCAGGAAGGCTACACCTTC. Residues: CSVSQEGYTF.

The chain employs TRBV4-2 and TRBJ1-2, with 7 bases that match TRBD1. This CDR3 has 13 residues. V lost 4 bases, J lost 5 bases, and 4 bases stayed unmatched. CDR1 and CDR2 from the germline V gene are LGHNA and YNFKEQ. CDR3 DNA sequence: TGTGCCAGCAGCCCCCCGACAGGGTATGGCTACACCTTC. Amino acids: CASSPPTGYGYTF.

CDR3 region: CASQNGQARNTEAFF. The CDR3 coding sequence is TGCGCCAGCCAGAATGGACAGGCTAGGAACACTGAAGCTTTCTTT. This rearrangement joins TRBV5-1 to TRBJ1-1, with 7 bases lining up with TRBD1. The CDR3 has 15 amino acids. Germline V CDR1 and CDR2: SGHRS, YFSETQ. V lost 7 bases and J lost 1; bases outside the gene matches: 10.

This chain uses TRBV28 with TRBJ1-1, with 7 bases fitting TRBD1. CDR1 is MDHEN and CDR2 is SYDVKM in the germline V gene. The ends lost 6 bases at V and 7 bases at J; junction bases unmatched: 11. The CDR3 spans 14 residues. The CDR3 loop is CASRKTGIRGEAFF. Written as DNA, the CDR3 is TGTGCCAGCAGAAAGACAGGGATCAGGGGTGAAGCTTTCTTT.

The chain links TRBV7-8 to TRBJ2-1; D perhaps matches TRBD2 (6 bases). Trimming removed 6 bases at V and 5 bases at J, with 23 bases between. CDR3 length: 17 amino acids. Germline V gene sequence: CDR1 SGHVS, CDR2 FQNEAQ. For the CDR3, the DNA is TGTGCCAGCAGTAGAATCGAAACGACTAGGATCCACAATGAGCAGTTCTTC. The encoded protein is CASSRIETTRIHNEQFF. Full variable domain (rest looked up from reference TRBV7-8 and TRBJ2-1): GAGVSQSPRYKVAKRGQDVALRCDPISGHVSLFWYQQALGQGPEFLTYFQNEAQLDKSGLPSDRFFAERPEGSVSTLKIQRTQQEDSAVYLCASSRIETTRIHNEQFFGPGTRLTVL.

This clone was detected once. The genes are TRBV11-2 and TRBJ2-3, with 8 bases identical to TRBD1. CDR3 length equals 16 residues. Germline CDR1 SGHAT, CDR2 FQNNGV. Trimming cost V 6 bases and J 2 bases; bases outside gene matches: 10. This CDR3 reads CASRDRTGLSTDTQYF. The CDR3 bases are TGTGCCAGCAGAGATAGGACAGGGCTCTCCACAGATACGCAGTATTTT.

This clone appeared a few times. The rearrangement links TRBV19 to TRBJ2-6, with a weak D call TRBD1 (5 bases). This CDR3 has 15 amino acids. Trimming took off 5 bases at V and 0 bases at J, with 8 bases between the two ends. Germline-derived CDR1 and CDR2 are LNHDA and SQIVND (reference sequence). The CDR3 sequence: CASSRQHSGANVLTF. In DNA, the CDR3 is TGTGCCAGTAGTCGACAGCACTCTGGGGCCAACGTCCTGACTTTC.

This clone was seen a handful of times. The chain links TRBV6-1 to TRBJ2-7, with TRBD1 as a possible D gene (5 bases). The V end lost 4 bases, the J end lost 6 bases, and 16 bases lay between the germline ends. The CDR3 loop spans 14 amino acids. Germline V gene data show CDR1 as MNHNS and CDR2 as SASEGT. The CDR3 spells CASSGRAFTSEQYF. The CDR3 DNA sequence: TGTGCCAGCAGTGGCAGGGCCTTTACGAGCGAGCAGTACTTC.

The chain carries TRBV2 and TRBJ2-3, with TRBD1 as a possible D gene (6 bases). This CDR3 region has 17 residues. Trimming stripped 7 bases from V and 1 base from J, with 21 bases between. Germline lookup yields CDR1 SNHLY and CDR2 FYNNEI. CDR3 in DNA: TGTGCCAGCACCGTTGAAGGGGGTACGGGTGGCACAGATACGCAGTATTTT. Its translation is CASTVEGGTGGTDTQYF.

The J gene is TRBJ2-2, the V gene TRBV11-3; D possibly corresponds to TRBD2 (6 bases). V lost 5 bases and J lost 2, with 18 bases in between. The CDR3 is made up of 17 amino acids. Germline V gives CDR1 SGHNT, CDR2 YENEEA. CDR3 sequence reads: CASSTRQGGSNTGELFF. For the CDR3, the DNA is TGTGCCAGCAGCACCAGGCAGGGAGGATCAAACACCGGGGAGCTGTTTTTT.

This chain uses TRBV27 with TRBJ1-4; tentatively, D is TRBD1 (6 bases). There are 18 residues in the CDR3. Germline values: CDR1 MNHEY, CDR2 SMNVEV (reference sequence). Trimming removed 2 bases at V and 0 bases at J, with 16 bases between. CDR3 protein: CASSLLGRGAATNEKLFF. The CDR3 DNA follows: TGTGCCAGCAGTTTACTTGGCAGGGGTGCCGCAACTAATGAAAAACTGTTTTTT.

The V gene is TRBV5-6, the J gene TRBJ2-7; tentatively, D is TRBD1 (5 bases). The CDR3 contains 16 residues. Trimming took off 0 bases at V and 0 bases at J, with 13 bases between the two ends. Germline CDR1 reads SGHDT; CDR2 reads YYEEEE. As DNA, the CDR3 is TGTGCCAGCAGCTTGGTATTCTTGGACAACTCCTACGAGCAGTACTTC. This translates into CASSLVFLDNSYEQYF.

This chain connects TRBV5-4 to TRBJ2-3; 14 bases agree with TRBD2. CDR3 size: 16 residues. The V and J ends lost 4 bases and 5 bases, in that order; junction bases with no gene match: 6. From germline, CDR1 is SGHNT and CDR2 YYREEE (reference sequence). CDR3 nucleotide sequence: TGTGCCAGCAGCCCGGGACTAGCGGGGGTAGGAGATACGCAGTATTTT. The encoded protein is CASSPGLAGVGDTQYF.

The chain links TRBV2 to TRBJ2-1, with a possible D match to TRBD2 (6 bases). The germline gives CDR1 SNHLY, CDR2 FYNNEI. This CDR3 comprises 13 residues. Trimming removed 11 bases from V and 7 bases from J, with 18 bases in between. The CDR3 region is CAGVGPGSNEQFF. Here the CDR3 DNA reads TGTGCCGGGGTGGGACCCGGGAGTAATGAGCAGTTCTTC.